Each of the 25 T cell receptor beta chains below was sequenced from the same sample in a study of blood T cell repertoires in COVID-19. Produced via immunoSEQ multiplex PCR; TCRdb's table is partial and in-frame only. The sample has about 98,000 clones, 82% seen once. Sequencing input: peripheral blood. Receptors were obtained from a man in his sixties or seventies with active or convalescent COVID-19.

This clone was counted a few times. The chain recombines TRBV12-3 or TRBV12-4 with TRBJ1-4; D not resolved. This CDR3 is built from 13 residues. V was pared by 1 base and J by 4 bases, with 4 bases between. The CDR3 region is CASSLDGNEKLFF. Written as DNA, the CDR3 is TGTGCCAGCAGTTTAGACGGTAATGAAAAACTGTTTTTT.

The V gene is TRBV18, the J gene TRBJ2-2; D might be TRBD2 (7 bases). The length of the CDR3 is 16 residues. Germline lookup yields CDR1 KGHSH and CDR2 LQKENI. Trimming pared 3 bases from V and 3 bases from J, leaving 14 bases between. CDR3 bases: TGTGCCAGCTCACCCCTCGGGGGGCGCGACACCGGGGAGCTGTTTTTT. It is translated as CASSPLGGRDTGELFF.

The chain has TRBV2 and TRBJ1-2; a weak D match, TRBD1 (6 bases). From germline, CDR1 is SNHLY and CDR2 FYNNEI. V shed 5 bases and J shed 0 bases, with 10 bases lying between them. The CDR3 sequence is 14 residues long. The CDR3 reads CASSRQAANYGYTF. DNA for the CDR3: TGTGCCAGCAGTAGACAGGCCGCTAACTATGGCTACACCTTC.

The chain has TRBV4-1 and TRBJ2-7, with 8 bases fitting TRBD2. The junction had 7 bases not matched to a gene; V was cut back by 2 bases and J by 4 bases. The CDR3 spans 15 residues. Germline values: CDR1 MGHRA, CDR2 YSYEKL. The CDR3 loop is CASSQPGRGTYEQYF. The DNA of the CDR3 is TGCGCCAGCAGCCAACCCGGGAGGGGGACGTACGAGCAGTACTTC.

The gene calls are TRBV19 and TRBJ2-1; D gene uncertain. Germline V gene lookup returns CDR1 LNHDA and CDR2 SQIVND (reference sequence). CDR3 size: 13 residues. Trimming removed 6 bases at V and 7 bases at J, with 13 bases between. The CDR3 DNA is TGTGCCAGTAGGGCGGTCGATGGGAATGAGCAGTTCTTC. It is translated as CASRAVDGNEQFF. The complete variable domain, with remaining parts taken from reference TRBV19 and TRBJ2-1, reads DGGITQSPKYLFRKEGQNVTLSCEQNLNHDAMYWYRQDPGQGLRLIYYSQIVNDFQKGDIAEGYSVSREKKESFPLTVTSAQKNPTAFYLCASRAVDGNEQFFGPGTRLTVL.

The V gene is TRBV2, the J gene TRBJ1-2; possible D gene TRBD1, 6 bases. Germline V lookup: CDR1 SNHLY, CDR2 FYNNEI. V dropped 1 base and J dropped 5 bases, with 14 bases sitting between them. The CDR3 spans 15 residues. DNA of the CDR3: TGTGCCAGCAGTGAAGACGCGGGGGCTAGGTATGGCTACACCTTC. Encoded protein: CASSEDAGARYGYTF.

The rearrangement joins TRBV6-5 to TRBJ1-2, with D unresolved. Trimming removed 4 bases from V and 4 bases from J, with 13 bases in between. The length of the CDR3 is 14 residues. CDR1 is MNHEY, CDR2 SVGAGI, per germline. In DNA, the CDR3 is TGTGCCAGCAGTTTTAGGAGTGCTCTCTATGGCTACACCTTC. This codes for CASSFRSALYGYTF.

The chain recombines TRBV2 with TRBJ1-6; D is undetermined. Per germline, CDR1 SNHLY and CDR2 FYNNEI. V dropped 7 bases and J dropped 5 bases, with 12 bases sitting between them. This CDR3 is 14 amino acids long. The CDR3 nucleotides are TGTGCCAGCATGTCGAGGAGCCATAATTCACCCCTCCACTTT. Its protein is CASMSRSHNSPLHF.

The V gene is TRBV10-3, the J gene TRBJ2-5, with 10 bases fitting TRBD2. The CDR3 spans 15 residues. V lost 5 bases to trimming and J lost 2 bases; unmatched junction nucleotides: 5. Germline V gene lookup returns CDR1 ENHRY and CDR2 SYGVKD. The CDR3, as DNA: TGTGCCATCAGTTATAAAGCGGGGGGGCAAGAGACCCAGTACTTC. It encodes CAISYKAGGQETQYF.

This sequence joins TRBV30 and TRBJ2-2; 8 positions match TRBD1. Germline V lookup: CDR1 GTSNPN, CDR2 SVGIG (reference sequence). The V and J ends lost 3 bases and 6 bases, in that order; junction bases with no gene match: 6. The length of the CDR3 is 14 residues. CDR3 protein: CAWRRTGWAGELFF. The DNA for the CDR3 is TGTGCCTGGAGGAGGACAGGGTGGGCCGGGGAGCTGTTTTTT.

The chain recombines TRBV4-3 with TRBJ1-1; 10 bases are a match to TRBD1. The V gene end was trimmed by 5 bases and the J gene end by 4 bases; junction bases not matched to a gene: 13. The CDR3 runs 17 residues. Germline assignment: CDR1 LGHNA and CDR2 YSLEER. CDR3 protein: CASSNRQGADWGTEAFF. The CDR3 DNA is TGCGCCAGCAGCAATAGACAGGGGGCGGATTGGGGCACTGAAGCTTTCTTT.

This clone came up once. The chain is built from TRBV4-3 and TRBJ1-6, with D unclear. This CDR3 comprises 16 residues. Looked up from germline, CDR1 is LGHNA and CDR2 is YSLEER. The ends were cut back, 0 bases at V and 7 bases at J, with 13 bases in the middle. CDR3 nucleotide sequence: TGCGCCAGCAGCCAAGAAGAAGGGAGACCCAATTCACCCCTCCACTTT. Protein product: CASSQEEGRPNSPLHF.

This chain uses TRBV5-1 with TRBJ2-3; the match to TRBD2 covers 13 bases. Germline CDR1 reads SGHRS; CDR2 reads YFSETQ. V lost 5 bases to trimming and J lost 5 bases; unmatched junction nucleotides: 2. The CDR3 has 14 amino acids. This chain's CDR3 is CASRWTSGGDTQYF. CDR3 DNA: TGCGCCAGCAGATGGACTAGCGGGGGAGATACGCAGTATTTT.

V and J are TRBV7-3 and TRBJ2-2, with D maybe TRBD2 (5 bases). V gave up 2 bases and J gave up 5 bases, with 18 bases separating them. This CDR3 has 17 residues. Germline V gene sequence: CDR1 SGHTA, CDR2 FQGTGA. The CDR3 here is CASSLGGGSAPTGELFF. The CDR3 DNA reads TGTGCCAGCAGCTTAGGTGGTGGTAGCGCCCCAACCGGGGAGCTGTTTTTT.

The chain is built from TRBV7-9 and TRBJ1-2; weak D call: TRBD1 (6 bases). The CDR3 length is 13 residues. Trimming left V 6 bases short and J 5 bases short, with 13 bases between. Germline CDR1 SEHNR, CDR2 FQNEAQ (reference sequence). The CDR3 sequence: CASRPGVEYGYTF. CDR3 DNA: TGTGCCAGCAGGCCAGGGGTTGAATATGGCTACACCTTC.

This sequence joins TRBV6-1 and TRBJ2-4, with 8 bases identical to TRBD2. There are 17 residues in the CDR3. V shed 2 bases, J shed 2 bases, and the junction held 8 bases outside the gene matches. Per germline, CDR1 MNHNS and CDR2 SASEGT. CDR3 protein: CASSEFGGGTTKNIQYF. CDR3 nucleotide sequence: TGTGCCAGCAGTGAATTTGGCGGGGGGACGACCAAAAACATTCAGTACTTC.

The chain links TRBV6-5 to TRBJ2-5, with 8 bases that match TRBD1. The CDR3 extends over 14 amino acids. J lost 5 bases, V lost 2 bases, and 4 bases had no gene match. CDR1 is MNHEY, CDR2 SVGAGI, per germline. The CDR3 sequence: CASSYGQGGETQYF. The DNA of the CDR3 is TGTGCCAGCAGTTACGGACAGGGTGGGGAGACCCAGTACTTC.

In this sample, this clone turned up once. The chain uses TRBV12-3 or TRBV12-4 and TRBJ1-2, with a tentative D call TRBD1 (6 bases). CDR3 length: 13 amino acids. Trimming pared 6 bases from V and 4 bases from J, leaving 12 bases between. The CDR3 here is CASRLGQSYGYTF. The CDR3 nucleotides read TGTGCCAGCAGACTAGGACAGAGCTATGGCTACACCTTC.

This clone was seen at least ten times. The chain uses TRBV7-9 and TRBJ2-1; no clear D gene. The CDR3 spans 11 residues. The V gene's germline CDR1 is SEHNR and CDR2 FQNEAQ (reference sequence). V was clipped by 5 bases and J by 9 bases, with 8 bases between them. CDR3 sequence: CASSPASEQFF. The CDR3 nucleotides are TGTGCCAGCAGCCCAGCGAGTGAGCAGTTCTTC.

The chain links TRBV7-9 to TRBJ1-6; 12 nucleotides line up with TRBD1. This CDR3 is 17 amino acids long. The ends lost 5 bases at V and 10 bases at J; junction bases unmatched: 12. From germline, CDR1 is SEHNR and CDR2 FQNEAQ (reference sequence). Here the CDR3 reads CASSLGTGGSSNSPLHF. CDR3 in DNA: TGTGCCAGCAGCCTTGGGACAGGGGGCTCGAGTAACTCACCCCTCCACTTT.

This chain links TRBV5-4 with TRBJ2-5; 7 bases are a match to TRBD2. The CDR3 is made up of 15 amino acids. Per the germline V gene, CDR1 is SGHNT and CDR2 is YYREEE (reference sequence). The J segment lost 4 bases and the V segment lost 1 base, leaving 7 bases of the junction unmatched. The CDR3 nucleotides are TGTGCCAGCAGCTTGTCGGGGGGTCGGTTAGAGACCCAGTACTTC. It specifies CASSLSGGRLETQYF.

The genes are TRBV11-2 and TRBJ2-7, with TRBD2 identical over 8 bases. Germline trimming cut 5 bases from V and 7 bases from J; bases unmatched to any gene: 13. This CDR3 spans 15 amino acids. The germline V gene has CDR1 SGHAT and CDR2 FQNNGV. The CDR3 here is CASSPRGGLPGEQYF. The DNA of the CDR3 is TGTGCCAGCAGCCCCCGGGGGGGGCTACCCGGGGAGCAGTACTTC.

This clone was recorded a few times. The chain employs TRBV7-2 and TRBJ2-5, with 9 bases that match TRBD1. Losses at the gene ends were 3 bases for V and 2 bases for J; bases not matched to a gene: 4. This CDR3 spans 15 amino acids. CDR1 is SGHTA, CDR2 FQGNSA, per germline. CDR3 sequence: CASSLTGTGQETQYF. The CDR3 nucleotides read TGTGCCAGCAGCTTGACCGGGACAGGGCAAGAGACCCAGTACTTC. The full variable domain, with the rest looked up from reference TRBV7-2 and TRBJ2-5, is GAGVSQSPSNKVTEKGKDVELRCDPISGHTALYWYRQSLGQGLEFLIYFQGNSAPDKSGLPSDRFSAERTGGSVSTLTIQRTQQEDSAVYLCASSLTGTGQETQYFGPGTRLLVL.

This chain's CDR3 is CASSQDRGTGSYNEQFF. The CDR3 DNA follows: TGTGCCAGCAGCCAAGATCGCGGGACAGGGTCCTACAATGAGCAGTTCTTC. The rearrangement uses TRBV3-1 (or the pseudogene TRBV3-2) and TRBJ2-1; 9 positions agree with TRBD1. The CDR3 loop spans 17 amino acids. Germline V gene sequence: CDR1 LGHDT, CDR2 YNNKEL (reference sequence). Germline trimming cut 0 bases from V and 1 base from J; bases unmatched to any gene: 4.

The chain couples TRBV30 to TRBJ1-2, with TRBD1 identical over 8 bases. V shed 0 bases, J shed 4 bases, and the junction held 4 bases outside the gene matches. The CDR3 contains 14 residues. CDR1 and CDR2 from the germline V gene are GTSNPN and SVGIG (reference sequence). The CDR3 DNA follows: TGTGCCTGGAGTGTACCGACAGGGGTCTATGGCTACACCTTC. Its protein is CAWSVPTGVYGYTF.